This TCR beta chain came from a study of shared clonotypes between healthy human individuals. Across the whole study: The donor group consisted of two women and a few men, aged 18 to 49.

V was trimmed by 1 base and J by 4 bases, leaving 9 bases between them. Germline V lookup: CDR1 SGHTS, CDR2 YDEGEE. CDR3 length: 13 residues. CD8 cells classed as naive were CD45RO-negative and positively selected for CCR7, excluding terminally differentiated effector memory CD45RA+ cells. An even split of each subset's genomic DNA across several immunoSEQ plates was performed. Profiled with immunoSEQ multiplex PCR; TCRdb holds only in-frame clones, not every one. The sample shows 1.5 million to 2.5 million clones, about 94% of them seen only once. The chain couples TRBV5-8 to TRBJ2-7, with D perhaps matching TRBD2 (5 bases). This TCR came from a man aged 18 to 29 in good health. Sequencing used naive CD8+ T cells sorted from blood. The CDR3 spells CASSLMWEYEQYF. The CDR3 DNA is TGTGCCAGCAGCTTGATGTGGGAGTACGAGCAGTACTTC. The whole variable domain, remainder taken from reference TRBV5-8 and TRBJ2-7, is EAGVTQSPTHLIKTRGQQATLRCSPISGHTSVYWYQQALGLGLQFLLWYDEGEERNRGNFPPRFSGRQFPNYSSELNVNALELEDSALYLCASSLMWEYEQYFGPGTRLTVT.